This T cell receptor beta chain came from a study of human T cells and chemical hapten exposure. This CDR3 contains 14 residues. V lost 3 bases and J lost 6; bases outside the gene matches: 5. The germline gives CDR1 MNHEY, CDR2 SMNVEV (reference sequence). Via MiXCR, TCRdb re-called the RACE reads, giving one row per CDR3 protein. The data contain some 99,000 distinct CDR3 sequences, 9.2% of them seen just once; the ten biggest clones take up 3.1%. This clonotype was picked up many times. Sample time point: patch test 2, 6 weeks after DPC sensitization. The treatment here: therapeutic diphenylcyclopropenone sensitization with weekly scalp DPC.

The rearrangement uses TRBV27 and TRBJ2-5; TRBD1 matches at 9 bases. This sequence originates from a woman in her thirties or forties with alopecia areata. Some clones in this sample may be carry-over from other donors' samples. The sequencing used whole blood, collected in connection with sensitization to the hapten diphenylcyclopropenone (DPC). CDR3 in amino acids: CASSLGTGRQTQYF. As DNA, the CDR3 is TGTGCCAGCAGTTTGGGGACAGGGCGGCAGACCCAGTACTTC.